These 28 T cell receptor beta chains share one sample of origin, sequenced in a study of shared clonotypes between healthy human individuals. The protocol was immunoSEQ multiplex PCR, while the TCRdb copy is restricted to in-frame clones and leaves out a portion. This sample has 2.5 million or so clones, with around nine tenths found just once. The sample comprised naive CD4+ T cells sorted from blood. The subset here: CD45RA+ positively selected. The origin of the receptors is a man in his late teens or twenties in good health.

Concerning this clone itself: In the same sample, other DNA sequences code for this CDR3. The chain is built from TRBV18 and TRBJ2-5; D unclear. Germline V gene data show CDR1 as KGHSH and CDR2 as LQKENI. The V and J ends lost 2 bases and 3 bases respectively, with 4 bases between them. This CDR3 comprises 12 residues. CDR3 DNA sequence: TGTGCCAGCTCACCAAGAGAAGAGACCCAGTACTTC. It codes for CASSPREETQYF.

The rearrangement uses TRBV2 and TRBJ1-2, with unresolved D. This CDR3 region has 12 residues. V lost 3 bases to trimming and J lost 8 bases, with 10 bases between them. CDR1 is SNHLY and CDR2 is FYNNEI in the germline V gene. DNA for the CDR3: TGTGCCAGCAGTGACGAAGGGCCAGGCTACACCTTC. It yields the protein CASSDEGPGYTF.

This clone has only one observation. The chain employs TRBV6-5 and TRBJ2-7; a possible D gene is TRBD1 (6 bases). The germline gives CDR1 MNHEY, CDR2 SVGAGI. The CDR3 runs 13 residues. V was shortened by 6 bases and J by 4 bases, with 13 bases between the two germline ends. CDR3 protein: CASRRGKVYEQYF. The CDR3 nucleotides read TGTGCCAGCAGGAGGGGGAAGGTTTACGAGCAGTACTTC.

The CDR3 loop is CASSFIGGENIQYF. The CDR3 DNA sequence: TGTGCCAGCAGTTTCATAGGGGGGGAAAACATTCAGTACTTC. The rearrangement links TRBV27 to TRBJ2-4; perhaps TRBD2 as D (7 bases). CDR1 and CDR2 (germline): MNHEY, SMNVEV (reference sequence). With 3 bases removed from V and 5 bases from J, the gap between germline ends came to 11 bases. The CDR3 has 14 amino acids.

The V and J genes are TRBV6-5 and TRBJ2-7; D is ambiguous. This CDR3 is 15 amino acids long. Germline V gene data show CDR1 as MNHEY and CDR2 as SVGAGI. V lost 0 bases, J lost 2 bases, and 11 bases lay in between. In DNA form, the CDR3 reads TGTGCCAGCAGTTACTCGTTAGGTCCCCCCTACGAGCAGTACTTC. Its protein is CASSYSLGPPYEQYF.

This chain links TRBV10-1 with TRBJ2-7; unclear D gene. CDR1 and CDR2 (germline): WNHNN, SYGVQD (reference sequence). With 2 bases removed from V and 3 bases from J, the gap between germline ends came to 8 bases. CDR3 size: 13 residues. The CDR3 spells CASSEVEHYEQYF. For the CDR3, the DNA is TGCGCCAGCAGTGAGGTGGAACACTACGAGCAGTACTTC.

This chain connects TRBV10-1 to TRBJ1-5; D remains ambiguous. Trimming left V 0 bases short and J 10 bases short, with 10 bases between. The CDR3 length is 13 residues. CDR1 WNHNN and CDR2 SYGVQD come from the germline V gene (reference sequence). This CDR3 is CASSESGSRPQHF. CDR3 nucleotides: TGCGCCAGCAGTGAGTCCGGGAGTCGCCCCCAGCATTTT.

Concerning this clone: The sample holds other DNA sequences that translate to the same CDR3. V is TRBV6-5 and J is TRBJ2-1; D is uncertain. V was pared by 5 bases and J by 1 base, with 9 bases between. The CDR3 spans 14 residues. The V gene's germline CDR1 is MNHEY and CDR2 SVGAGI. CDR3 residues: CASSRTGSYNEQFF. The CDR3 coding sequence is TGTGCCAGCAGTCGGACGGGTTCCTACAATGAGCAGTTCTTC.

A word on this clone: Other DNA sequences within the sample encode an identical CDR3. V is TRBV5-6 and J is TRBJ1-2; unclear D gene. Trimming cost V 4 bases and J 0 bases, with 4 bases left between them. CDR3 size: 12 residues. CDR1 and CDR2 (germline): SGHDT, YYEEEE. CDR3 in DNA: TGTGCCAGCAGCCGTCCTAACTATGGCTACACCTTC. As protein: CASSRPNYGYTF.

This chain uses TRBV28 with TRBJ2-1; 9 bases are a match to TRBD2. V shed 6 bases, J shed 6 bases, and the junction held 12 bases outside the gene matches. Germline CDR1 reads MDHEN; CDR2 reads SYDVKM. The CDR3 has 16 amino acids. The CDR3 nucleotides read TGTGCCAGCAGCCTCTCCGCGGGGGGGATCCGCAATGAGCAGTTCTTC. This sequence encodes CASSLSAGGIRNEQFF.

With respect to this clone: The sample carries other DNA sequences with the same CDR3. The chain couples TRBV6-1 to TRBJ2-7, with TRBD1 matching 8 bases. The junction had 5 bases not matched to a gene; V was cut back by 4 bases and J by 3 bases. Germline-derived CDR1 and CDR2 are MNHNS and SASEGT. This CDR3 contains 14 residues. The CDR3 sequence: CASSVGTGNYEQYF. As DNA, the CDR3 is TGTGCCAGCAGTGTGGGGACAGGAAACTACGAGCAGTACTTC.

This rearrangement joins TRBV30 to TRBJ1-4; no firm D call. The CDR3 length is 14 residues. Germline V gives CDR1 GTSNPN, CDR2 SVGIG (reference sequence). Trimming pared 1 base from V and 7 bases from J, leaving 13 bases between. This CDR3 reads CAWSGPGEAEKLFF. In DNA, the CDR3 is TGTGCCTGGAGTGGGCCTGGCGAAGCTGAAAAACTGTTTTTT.

The chain employs TRBV6-5 and TRBJ2-7; 11 nucleotides agree with TRBD1. Germline V gives CDR1 MNHEY, CDR2 SVGAGI. The junction had 8 bases not matched to a gene; V was cut back by 8 bases and J by 5 bases. This CDR3 has 14 amino acids. The CDR3 is CASGGPGQGDEQYF. The CDR3 nucleotides read TGTGCCAGCGGGGGACCGGGACAGGGGGACGAGCAGTACTTC.

The chain employs TRBV4-1 and TRBJ2-7; 8 bases fit TRBD1. CDR3 length: 15 amino acids. The germline V gene encodes CDR1 MGHRA and CDR2 YSYEKL. The junction had 4 bases not matched to a gene; V was cut back by 2 bases and J by 1 base. CDR3 residues: CASSQIDRGSYEQYF. For the CDR3, the DNA is TGCGCCAGCAGCCAAATAGACAGGGGATCCTACGAGCAGTACTTC.

The chain couples TRBV10-2 to TRBJ2-1; 8 bases align to TRBD2. With 6 bases clipped from V and 3 bases from J, the junction kept 7 bases outside the gene matches. Germline CDR1 is WSHSY and CDR2 is SAAADI. This CDR3 contains 15 residues. The CDR3 DNA sequence: TGCGCCAGCAGCCTTAGCGGGGTTTTCTACAATGAGCAGTTCTTC. It codes for CASSLSGVFYNEQFF.

The J gene is TRBJ1-2, the V gene TRBV7-6; 9 bases align to TRBD1. Germline CDR1 SGHVS, CDR2 FNYEAQ. The CDR3 runs 14 residues. The V and J ends lost 5 bases and 8 bases, in that order; junction bases with no gene match: 9. The CDR3 spells CASSDGQGRSGYTF. In nucleotides, the CDR3 is TGTGCCAGCAGCGACGGACAGGGGAGGAGCGGCTACACCTTC.

This rearrangement joins TRBV6-1 to TRBJ1-5, with unresolved D. There are 14 residues in the CDR3. V dropped 3 bases and J dropped 6 bases, with 12 bases sitting between them. CDR1 and CDR2 from the germline V gene are MNHNS and SASEGT. CDR3 in DNA: TGTGCCAGCAGTGACCCATGGGATAGTCAGCCCCAGCATTTT. Encoded protein: CASSDPWDSQPQHF.

The rearrangement links TRBV6-5 to TRBJ2-7, with TRBD1 matching over 7 bases. The V gene's germline CDR1 is MNHEY and CDR2 SVGAGI. The V segment lost 8 bases and the J segment 6 bases; nucleotides outside the gene matches: 10. There are 13 residues in the CDR3. CDR3 in amino acids: CASGRKGGGEQYF. CDR3 DNA: TGTGCCAGCGGTAGAAAAGGGGGCGGCGAGCAGTACTTC.

This clone was detected only once. The CDR3 DNA reads TGTGCCAGCAGTTTCCGTAAAGCGGGAAGTATGGATACGCAGTATTTT. This translates into CASSFRKAGSMDTQYF. J is TRBJ2-3 and V is TRBV6-6; TRBD2 matches at 7 bases. The CDR3 runs to 16 residues. The V and J ends lost 4 bases and 6 bases, in that order; junction bases with no gene match: 13. CDR1 is MNHNY, CDR2 SVGAGI, per germline (reference sequence).

The chain uses TRBV4-1 and TRBJ2-3, with D unresolved. Per the germline V gene, CDR1 is MGHRA and CDR2 is YSYEKL. The CDR3 spans 15 residues. V lost 0 bases and J lost 4, with 11 bases in between. The CDR3 here is CASSQEVSLPDTQYF. The CDR3 DNA reads as TGCGCCAGCAGCCAAGAAGTGTCTCTCCCAGATACGCAGTATTTT.

The chain carries TRBV18 and TRBJ2-7; D might be TRBD2 (6 bases). The CDR3 totals 16 residues. The V gene lost 0 bases and the J gene lost 5 bases, with 17 bases spanning the gap. The germline V gene has CDR1 KGHSH and CDR2 LQKENI. CDR3 bases: TGTGCCAGCTCACCACCGAATCGGGGAGGATTTGACGAGCAGTACTTC. Its translation is CASSPPNRGGFDEQYF.

The chain has TRBV28 and TRBJ1-1, with 8 nucleotides matching TRBD1. This CDR3 is 15 amino acids long. CDR1 is MDHEN, CDR2 SYDVKM, per germline. Germline trimming cut 6 bases from V and 5 bases from J; bases unmatched to any gene: 11. Here the CDR3 DNA reads TGTGCCAGCAGCCCTTCCCACAGGGGGTCGACTGAAGCTTTCTTT. This gives the protein CASSPSHRGSTEAFF.

CDR3 amino acids: CASSHDRDRGSYGYTF. CDR3 in DNA: TGTGCCAGCAGCCACGACCGGGACAGGGGCTCCTATGGCTACACCTTC. This chain joins TRBV5-4 and TRBJ1-2; 10 bases align to TRBD1. Trimming took 4 bases from V and 4 from J; bases not matched to a gene: 10. The germline V gene encodes CDR1 SGHNT and CDR2 YYREEE (reference sequence). CDR3 size: 16 residues. The full variable domain, with the rest looked up from reference TRBV5-4 and TRBJ1-2, is ETGVTQSPTHLIKTRGQQVTLRCSSQSGHNTVSWYQQALGQGPQFIFQYYREEENGRGNFPPRFSGLQFPNYSSELNVNALELDDSALYLCASSHDRDRGSYGYTFGSGTRLTVV.

The chain has TRBV6-1 and TRBJ2-1; the match to TRBD2 covers 8 bases. Germline lookup yields CDR1 MNHNS and CDR2 SASEGT. V dropped 7 bases and J dropped 1; count of bases not matched to a gene: 3. The CDR3 extends over 14 amino acids. CDR3 region: CASTGGGSYNEQFF. The CDR3, as DNA: TGTGCCAGCACGGGAGGGGGGTCCTACAATGAGCAGTTCTTC.

The chain uses TRBV7-2 and TRBJ2-3; 10 bases are shared with TRBD2. The CDR3 sequence is 14 residues long. Germline V gene data show CDR1 as SGHTA and CDR2 as FQGNSA. V shed 6 bases, J shed 6 bases, and the junction held 6 bases outside the gene matches. CDR3 coding DNA: TGTGCCAGCAGGCTGAGCGGGAGGGAGGATACGCAGTATTTT. It is translated as CASRLSGREDTQYF.

The chain employs TRBV7-2 and TRBJ2-1, with 8 bases aligning to TRBD2. Trimming at V came to 1 base and at J to 10 bases, leaving 12 bases not matched to a gene. CDR3 size: 16 residues. The germline gives CDR1 SGHTA, CDR2 FQGNSA. The DNA for the CDR3 is TGTGCCAGCAGCTTAGGAGGCGCGTGGCGGGAGGAAGAGCAGTTCTTC. Residues: CASSLGGAWREEEQFF.

This clone was observed a single time. The rearrangement joins TRBV7-2 to TRBJ2-2; tentatively, D is TRBD1 (6 bases). Trimming took 8 bases from V and 11 from J, leaving 18 bases between them. The CDR3 totals 13 residues. In germline, CDR1 is SGHTA, CDR2 FQGNSA. The CDR3 sequence: CASRLPGGGELFF. CDR3 bases: TGTGCCAGCCGGCTGCCCGGTGGGGGCGAGCTGTTTTTT.

This chain uses TRBV2 with TRBJ2-2, with D unclear. Per the germline V gene, CDR1 is SNHLY and CDR2 is FYNNEI. Trimming pared 9 bases from V and 0 bases from J, leaving 8 bases between. CDR3 length: 13 residues. The CDR3 spells CASSLANTGELFF. The DNA for the CDR3 is TGTGCCAGTTCTCTCGCGAACACCGGGGAGCTGTTTTTT.